This TCR beta chain was observed in a study of T cell responses to AZD1222 COVID-19 vaccine. Findings of the study overall: Close to half of all spike-specific TCRs reportedly target regions of the variants that are unmutated. Donors were largely white British and mainly female; clonal diversity was possibly underestimated.

The V and J ends lost 5 bases and 4 bases, in that order; junction bases with no gene match: 8. Germline V lookup: CDR1 SGHNT, CDR2 YENEEA. This CDR3 has 17 residues. Only in-frame clones appear in the TCRdb table, and some are missing; sequencing was by immunoSEQ multiplex PCR. The sample consists of some 110,000 clones, around 81% of them appearing once. As for this clone: Its antigen is as yet unknown.

The receptor comes from an adult in good health. The sample was peripheral blood, taken on day 0 of AZD1222 vaccination. The chain joins TRBV11-3 to TRBJ2-3; 14 bases fit TRBD2. CDR3 DNA sequence: TGTGCCAGCAGCCCAGGACTAGCGGGAGGTCGCGCAGATACGCAGTATTTT. This encodes CASSPGLAGGRADTQYF.